Described below is a single TCR beta chain sequence and its context. Its antigen is undetermined. ViraFEST expansion of antigen-specific CD4+ T cells with viral peptide pools preceded sequencing. Isolating CD4+ T cells followed about 10 days of culture. Among the vaccine recipients, none had a prior SARS-CoV-2 infection, and nucleocapsid antibodies were negative. These data belong to a study of vaccination effects on CD4 cells after COVID-19. Some clones are missing from TCRdb's copy, which holds only in-frame ones; the method was immunoSEQ multiplex PCR. Among around 71,000 clones listed, roughly 70% were seen once. The TCR originated in a human donor who received a COVID-19 vaccine. The sequenced sample was CD4+ T cells from PBMCs cultured with HCoV-OC43 spike peptides, obtained before COVID-19 vaccination. Documented subset: HCoV-OC43 spike overlapping peptide pool stimulation.

CDR3 DNA sequence: TGCGCCAGCAGCCAAGGTATGGGCCTGAGGCAAGAGACCCAGTACTTC. Its translation: CASSQGMGLRQETQYF. V and J are TRBV4-1 and TRBJ2-5; D is undetermined. Germline V lookup: CDR1 MGHRA, CDR2 YSYEKL. The CDR3 length is 16 residues. V lost 1 base and J lost 2, with 14 bases in between.